Here is one TCR beta chain with its context. Its antigen is undetermined. During the collection period, no donor immune events like infections were recorded. These data come from a study of identifying expanded T cells in peripheral blood. General observations from the study: Across healthy donors, higher total template counts meant significantly greater roughly two-week count variance. Differentially abundant clones: approximately 1.3 between replicates, about 15 at 2 to 3 weeks, over 18 at four.

CDR1 SGHTA and CDR2 FQGNSA come from the germline V gene. The germline V and J ends were trimmed by 5 bases and 5 bases, with 25 bases remaining between them. This CDR3 has 18 amino acids. TCRdb's table, derived via immunoSEQ multiplex PCR, lists solely in-frame clones and lacks some. The data hold approximately 120,000 clones, with about 80% observed a single time. The sample comprised blood. This TCR was recovered from a person aged 18-69 years in good health. The chain couples TRBV7-2 to TRBJ2-4; D tentatively reads TRBD1 or TRBD2 (6 bases each). CDR3 in DNA: TGTGCCAGCAGCCCACGACCCCCGGGGGCCAGCGGGCAAAACATTCAGTACTTC. Its protein product is CASSPRPPGASGQNIQYF.